These 14 T cell receptor beta chains were sequenced from one sample in a study of graft-versus-host responses after intestinal transplantation. Their antigens are not known. The assay was immunoSEQ multiplex PCR, and TCRdb's table has in-frame clones only and misses some. Seen here are some 100,000 clones, over 80% observed once, and the top ten hold around 1.1%. The sample was unstimulated CD8+ T cells sorted from spleen or lymph node cells, taken before transplant. These receptors were obtained from a human donor who was the organ donor for an intestinal transplant.

The table lists this clone with a count of one. V and J are TRBV18 and TRBJ2-7; TRBD1 agrees at 9 bases. CDR3 length: 13 residues. V shed 6 bases and J 5 bases; nucleotides not matched to a gene: 5. Germline-derived CDR1 and CDR2 are KGHSH and LQKENI. In DNA form, the CDR3 reads TGTGCCAGCTCCTCCGGGACAGGGAACGAGCAGTACTTC. Translation: CASSSGTGNEQYF. Complete variable domain (other parts from reference TRBV18 and TRBJ2-7): NAGVMQNPRHLVRRRGQEARLRCSPMKGHSHVYWYRQLPEEGLKFMVYLQKENIIDESGMPKERFSAEFPKEGPSILRIQQVVRGDSAAYFCASSSGTGNEQYFGPGTRLTVT.

This sequence joins TRBV11-2 and TRBJ2-5; 7 bases align to TRBD1. The CDR3 runs to 15 residues. V shed 1 base and J 5 bases; nucleotides not matched to a gene: 7. Per germline, CDR1 SGHAT and CDR2 FQNNGV. The CDR3 here is CASSLVGTALETQYF. Here the CDR3 DNA reads TGTGCCAGCAGCTTAGTTGGGACAGCTCTTGAGACCCAGTACTTC.

Concerning this clone: The junction differs from germline at one of its ends, possibly a read error. This chain uses TRBV27 with TRBJ2-2; maybe TRBD2 (6 bases). CDR3 length: 16 residues. CDR1 is MNHEY and CDR2 is SMNVEV in the germline V gene (reference sequence). The CDR3 spells CASSLYGGTNTRELFF. CDR3 nucleotides: TGTGCCAGCAGTTTATATGGCGGGACGAACACCAGGGAGCTGTTTTTT.

The CDR3: CASSPRTDQETQYF. The CDR3 nucleotides are TGCGCCAGCAGCCCTCGGACAGACCAAGAGACCCAGTACTTC. The chain couples TRBV5-1 to TRBJ2-5; D possibly corresponds to TRBD1 (6 bases). This CDR3 comprises 14 residues. CDR1 is SGHRS and CDR2 is YFSETQ in the germline V gene. V lost 4 bases and J lost 0, with 10 bases in between.

The chain is built from TRBV5-3 and TRBJ2-5, with D possibly TRBD2 on 6 matching bases. TRBV5-3 is reported as an ORF; its role is uncertain. The CDR3 runs 17 residues. With 0 bases removed from V and 2 bases from J, the gap between germline ends came to 17 bases. CDR3: CARSLERAGTKQETQYF. The CDR3 DNA follows: TGTGCCAGAAGCTTGGAGAGGGCGGGAACCAAACAAGAGACCCAGTACTTC.

The chain has TRBV6-5 and TRBJ1-1; TRBD1 is a possible D gene (6 bases). This CDR3 is built from 13 residues. Per germline, CDR1 MNHEY and CDR2 SVGAGI. The V gene lost 0 bases and the J gene lost 11 bases, with 13 bases spanning the gap. The DNA for the CDR3 is TGTGCCAGCAGTTACTCGGGGGCCTCCCGGGCTTTCTTT. Translating gives CASSYSGASRAFF.

This chain joins TRBV19 and TRBJ2-3; D may be TRBD1 (5 bases). Germline V lookup: CDR1 LNHDA, CDR2 SQIVND (reference sequence). CDR3 size: 14 residues. V lost 10 bases and J 5 bases, leaving 19 bases between the germline ends. Written as DNA, the CDR3 is TGTGCCACCTCCGGGTGGCAGGGTCAAGATACGCAGTATTTT. Amino acid sequence: CATSGWQGQDTQYF.

The chain combines TRBV6-1 with TRBJ2-6, with D maybe TRBD1 (5 bases). The CDR3 sequence is 15 residues long. Germline lookup yields CDR1 MNHNS and CDR2 SASEGT. V lost 2 bases to trimming and J lost 3 bases, with 8 bases between them. The CDR3 DNA sequence: TGTGCCAGCAGTGAATCCCAGGGTGGGGCCAACGTCCTGACTTTC. Translating gives CASSESQGGANVLTF.

V is TRBV5-8 and J is TRBJ2-1; a weak D match, TRBD2 (5 bases). V lost 5 bases, J lost 0 bases, and 15 bases lay in between. CDR1 is SGHTS and CDR2 is YDEGEE in the germline V gene. The CDR3 totals 16 residues. The CDR3 spells CASSPLSVSSYNEQFF. Here the CDR3 DNA reads TGTGCCAGCAGTCCTCTTAGCGTGTCCTCCTACAATGAGCAGTTCTTC.

The chain joins TRBV5-5 to TRBJ1-1; the D gene is possibly TRBD1 (5 bases). Germline CDR1 and CDR2: SGHKS and YYEKEE (reference sequence). The CDR3 spans 15 residues. The V end was cut by 4 bases, the J end by 5 bases, with 18 bases between. The CDR3 is CASSRPEDGGTEAFF. The CDR3 DNA reads as TGTGCCAGCAGCCGACCAGAGGACGGGGGTACTGAAGCTTTCTTT.

The chain recombines TRBV29-1 with TRBJ2-2, with 9 bases fitting TRBD1. The CDR3 consists of 13 residues. The V segment lost 5 bases and the J segment 4 bases; nucleotides outside the gene matches: 2. From germline, CDR1 is SQVTM and CDR2 ANQGSEA. CDR3 protein: CSVWGQGTGELFF. CDR3 in DNA: TGCAGCGTTTGGGGACAGGGCACCGGGGAGCTGTTTTTT.

The V and J genes are TRBV7-2 and TRBJ2-2, with a tentative D call TRBD1 (5 bases). The CDR3 is made up of 16 amino acids. Trimming stripped 4 bases from V and 3 bases from J, with 15 bases between. Germline lookup yields CDR1 SGHTA and CDR2 FQGNSA. CDR3 protein: CASSSWRTTYTGELFF. For the CDR3, the DNA is TGTGCCAGCAGCTCTTGGCGGACAACCTACACCGGGGAGCTGTTTTTT.

This chain joins TRBV27 and TRBJ1-4; D call uncertain. The V end lost 5 bases, the J end lost 1 base, and 11 bases lay between the germline ends. The germline V gene encodes CDR1 MNHEY and CDR2 SMNVEV (reference sequence). The CDR3 has 15 amino acids. The CDR3 loop is CASSRFTVTNEKLFF. CDR3 nucleotides: TGTGCCAGCAGTCGATTTACGGTAACTAATGAAAAACTGTTTTTT.

The chain carries TRBV28 and TRBJ2-1; D gene uncertain. CDR1 and CDR2 (germline): MDHEN, SYDVKM. V lost 10 bases and J lost 0, with 10 bases in between. The CDR3 loop spans 13 amino acids. This CDR3 is CATSTSSYNEQFF. CDR3 nucleotide sequence: TGTGCCACCTCCACGAGCTCCTACAATGAGCAGTTCTTC. Complete variable domain (other parts from reference TRBV28 and TRBJ2-1): DVKVTQSSRYLVKRTGEKVFLECVQDMDHENMFWYRQDPGLGLRLIYFSYDVKMKEKGDIPEGYSVSREKKERFSLILESASTNQTSMYLCATSTSSYNEQFFGPGTRLTVL.